This T cell receptor (beta chain) was sequenced in a study of OX40 agonist ivuxolimab in advanced cancers. On the study more broadly: Patients assigned to dose escalation were diagnosed with hepatocellular carcinoma, melanoma, renal cell or head and neck cancer. One hepatocellular carcinoma and two cutaneous melanoma patients partially responded. Whole-study results and caveats: CD8+ T cells were the subset that, on average, had more expanded clones than CD4+. By week 6 at 0.1 to 3.0 mg/kg, blood CD4+ and CD8+ T cells had expanded clonally.

Sequencing was performed with immunoSEQ multiplex PCR; in TCRdb, only in-frame clones are kept and a portion is missing. In the table there are 90,000 to 100,000 clones, roughly 80% of which are singletons. The CDR3 spans 13 residues. Germline-derived CDR1 and CDR2 are MNHEY and SMNVEV (reference sequence). The V and J ends lost 3 bases and 6 bases respectively, with 12 bases between them. Comment on this clone: No antigen is known for it.

This chain links TRBV27 with TRBJ2-7; D tentatively fits TRBD1 or TRBD2 (5 bases each). Sample: CD4+ or CD8+ T cells sorted from blood, taken in a trial of the OX40 agonist ivuxolimab. The TCR was taken from an adult with an advanced solid tumor such as melanoma, head and neck, liver or kidney cancer. The CDR3 here is CASSFLRAGEQYF. As DNA, the CDR3 is TGTGCCAGCAGTTTTCTCAGGGCGGGCGAGCAGTACTTC.